This T cell receptor (beta chain) is from a study of human T cells and chemical hapten exposure. The time point is: patch test 2, 6 weeks after DPC sensitization. Noted treatment: therapeutic diphenylcyclopropenone sensitization with weekly scalp DPC. Broader study findings: The study found expanded TCRs formed significantly more large CDR3 similarity clusters than controls.

This CDR3 is 15 amino acids long. The V gene end was trimmed by 4 bases and the J gene end by 4 bases; junction bases not matched to a gene: 5. Germline CDR1 and CDR2: SGHAT and FQNNGV. MiXCR, applied by TCRdb to the RACE reads, yields one record per CDR3 protein. Of some 57,000 distinct CDR3 sequences in the sample, less than 10% were seen once. This clonotype was counted between two and nine times. Its antigen is not identified. This chain joins TRBV11-2 and TRBJ2-3; 10 nucleotides align to TRBD2. This receptor was identified in a woman in her forties or fifties with alopecia areata. Some clones in this sample may be carry-over from other donors' samples. Sequencing was performed on whole blood, taken in connection with sensitization to the hapten diphenylcyclopropenone (DPC). The CDR3 loop is CASSYTGLASDTQYF. The CDR3 DNA follows: TGTGCCAGCAGCTATACGGGACTAGCGTCAGATACGCAGTATTTT.